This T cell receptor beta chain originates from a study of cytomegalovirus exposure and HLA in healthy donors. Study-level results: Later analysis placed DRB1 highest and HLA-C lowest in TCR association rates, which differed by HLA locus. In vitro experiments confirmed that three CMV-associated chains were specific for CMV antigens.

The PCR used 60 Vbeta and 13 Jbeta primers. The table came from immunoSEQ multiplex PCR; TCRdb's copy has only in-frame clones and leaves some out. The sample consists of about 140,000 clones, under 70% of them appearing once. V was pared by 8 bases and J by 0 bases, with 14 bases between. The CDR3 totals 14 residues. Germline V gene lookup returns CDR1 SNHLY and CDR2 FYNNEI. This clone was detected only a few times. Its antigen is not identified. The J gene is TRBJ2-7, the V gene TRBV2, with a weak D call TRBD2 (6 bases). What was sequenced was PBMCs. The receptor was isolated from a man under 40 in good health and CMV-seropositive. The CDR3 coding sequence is TGTGCCAGCGCAGGCGGGGTGAGCTCCTACGAGCAGTACTTC. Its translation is CASAGGVSSYEQYF.